The rows below give T cell receptor beta chains drawn from one sample of a study of neurological immune-mediated disorders. TCRdb itself ran the 5' RACE reads through MiXCR, one entry per CDR3 protein. The sample yields roughly 21,000 distinct CDR3 sequences, approximately 15% seen once. The source material was PBMCs. The receptor set was obtained from a female donor with HTLV-1-associated myelopathy (HAM/TSP). Both conserved end residues are part of each CDR3. D genes are given only for firm matches. A row's size may be missing; if present it is once, few, many or a size class.

j_call: TRBJ2-1; v_call: TRBV4-1; clone_size: medium-sized; d_call: -; cdr3_aa: CASSQVDSHNEQFF
j_call: TRBJ1-6; v_call: TRBV6-4; clone_size: many; d_call: -; cdr3_aa: CASRLEGDNSPLHF
j_call: TRBJ2-1; v_call: TRBV6-1; clone_size: many; d_call: -; cdr3_aa: CASSEGFNEQFF
j_call: TRBJ1-4; v_call: TRBV7-8; clone_size: many; d_call: TRBD1; cdr3_aa: CASSPGQPNEKLFF
j_call: TRBJ2-7; v_call: TRBV11-2; clone_size: medium-sized; d_call: TRBD2; cdr3_aa: CASSAATGTSYYEQYF
j_call: TRBJ2-7; v_call: TRBV7-9; clone_size: many; d_call: TRBD2; cdr3_aa: CASSLSGGADEQYF
j_call: TRBJ2-2; v_call: TRBV6-5; clone_size: many; d_call: -; cdr3_aa: CASSYWSTGTGELFF
j_call: TRBJ2-1; v_call: TRBV7-8; clone_size: many; d_call: TRBD2; cdr3_aa: CASSLAFSGGVGNSEQFF
j_call: TRBJ2-5; v_call: TRBV20-1; clone_size: many; d_call: -; cdr3_aa: CSASQETQYF
j_call: TRBJ2-1; v_call: TRBV4-1; clone_size: many; d_call: -; cdr3_aa: CASSQSPTGTSANNEQFF
j_call: TRBJ2-5; v_call: TRBV28; clone_size: many; d_call: -; cdr3_aa: CASSLSRGREETQYF
j_call: TRBJ2-7; v_call: TRBV20-1; clone_size: many; d_call: -; cdr3_aa: CSASEGLEQYF
j_call: TRBJ2-3; v_call: TRBV20-1; clone_size: -; d_call: TRBD2; cdr3_aa: CSASGGTSGPASTDTQYF
j_call: TRBJ2-1; v_call: TRBV5-1; clone_size: medium-sized; d_call: TRBD2; cdr3_aa: CASSLTSGSYNEQFF
j_call: TRBJ2-7; v_call: TRBV7-8; clone_size: many; d_call: -; cdr3_aa: CASSLGVGGLYEQYF
j_call: TRBJ1-3; v_call: TRBV29-1; clone_size: many; d_call: TRBD1; cdr3_aa: CSVRDSGNTIYF
j_call: TRBJ2-2; v_call: TRBV7-9; clone_size: few; d_call: TRBD2; cdr3_aa: CASSLLAGDGTGELFF
j_call: TRBJ1-1; v_call: TRBV7-3; clone_size: many; d_call: -; cdr3_aa: CASSLSRNTEAFF
j_call: TRBJ1-2; v_call: TRBV3-1; clone_size: many; d_call: -; cdr3_aa: CASSQGAGNYGYTF
j_call: TRBJ2-3; v_call: TRBV5-1; clone_size: many; d_call: -; cdr3_aa: CASSSTLITDTQYF
j_call: TRBJ2-3; v_call: TRBV20-1; clone_size: -; d_call: -; cdr3_aa: CSASRLIGVTDTQYF
j_call: TRBJ2-3; v_call: TRBV11-2; clone_size: many; d_call: TRBD2; cdr3_aa: CASSSLAGGGTDTQYF
j_call: TRBJ2-7; v_call: TRBV18; clone_size: few; d_call: TRBD1; cdr3_aa: CASSPTGQVSYEQYF
j_call: TRBJ2-7; v_call: TRBV20-1; clone_size: -; d_call: -; cdr3_aa: CSARDWDLLGEQYF
j_call: TRBJ2-1; v_call: TRBV20-1; clone_size: many; d_call: TRBD2; cdr3_aa: CSALRAAGAFNEQFF
j_call: TRBJ1-3; v_call: TRBV20-1; clone_size: many; d_call: -; cdr3_aa: CSARDEGSGNTIYF
j_call: TRBJ2-5; v_call: TRBV7-2; clone_size: medium-sized; d_call: -; cdr3_aa: CASGKGTQYF
j_call: TRBJ2-1; v_call: TRBV20-1; clone_size: many; d_call: TRBD1; cdr3_aa: CSARGAADRGSEQFF
j_call: TRBJ2-7; v_call: TRBV20-1; clone_size: medium-sized; d_call: TRBD1; cdr3_aa: CSARGTGDYEQYF
j_call: TRBJ1-1; v_call: TRBV24-1; clone_size: many; d_call: -; cdr3_aa: CATSDGTGLEAFF
j_call: TRBJ2-5; v_call: TRBV20-1; clone_size: -; d_call: TRBD1; cdr3_aa: CSASDRVRETQYF
j_call: TRBJ2-2; v_call: TRBV12-3/TRBV12-4; clone_size: many; d_call: -; cdr3_aa: CASSAGNPYTGELFF
j_call: TRBJ1-6; v_call: TRBV20-1; clone_size: -; d_call: TRBD1; cdr3_aa: CSAIQGTSYNSPLHF
j_call: TRBJ2-5; v_call: TRBV5-6; clone_size: many; d_call: TRBD2; cdr3_aa: CASSLLAGGDSTQYF
j_call: TRBJ2-7; v_call: TRBV7-9; clone_size: many; d_call: -; cdr3_aa: CASSLPGLYEQYF
j_call: TRBJ2-1; v_call: TRBV24-1; clone_size: many; d_call: -; cdr3_aa: CATSDPQRLPAYNEQFF
j_call: TRBJ2-1; v_call: TRBV20-1; clone_size: many; d_call: TRBD2; cdr3_aa: CSASFGGGGGEQFF
j_call: TRBJ2-7; v_call: TRBV5-1; clone_size: many; d_call: -; cdr3_aa: CASSGKQGIPTYEQYF
j_call: TRBJ2-3; v_call: TRBV15; clone_size: -; d_call: TRBD2; cdr3_aa: CATSRDQRGRGNTQYF
j_call: TRBJ1-5; v_call: TRBV6-6; clone_size: many; d_call: TRBD1; cdr3_aa: CASSTDRVRSNQPQHF
j_call: TRBJ1-6; v_call: TRBV12-3/TRBV12-4; clone_size: -; d_call: TRBD1; cdr3_aa: CASSRPQGASYNSPLHF
j_call: TRBJ2-5; v_call: TRBV20-1; clone_size: many; d_call: -; cdr3_aa: CSATGDHRVGTQYF
j_call: TRBJ2-1; v_call: TRBV7-6; clone_size: many; d_call: TRBD2; cdr3_aa: CASSLRTSGNEQFF
j_call: TRBJ2-7; v_call: TRBV12-3/TRBV12-4; clone_size: many; d_call: -; cdr3_aa: CASSGRRGEQYF
j_call: TRBJ2-1; v_call: TRBV5-1; clone_size: -; d_call: -; cdr3_aa: CASSGTYSGHYNEQFF
j_call: TRBJ2-5; v_call: TRBV7-2; clone_size: many; d_call: TRBD2; cdr3_aa: CASSTDLAGGQETQYF
j_call: TRBJ2-3; v_call: TRBV20-1; clone_size: many; d_call: TRBD2; cdr3_aa: CSTPSGGATDTQYF